The 13 T cell receptor beta chains in this list originate from one sample, sequenced in a study of Graves' ophthalmopathy and Graves' hyperthyroidism. From RNA, the CDR3 regions of TCR beta chains were amplified and sequenced. Second-round multiplex PCR followed a first-round RT-PCR using HTBI primers. Using its own MiXCR run on the multiplex PCR reads, TCRdb lists one record per CDR3 protein. This table has around 670,000 distinct CDR3 sequences, approximately 40% appearing once. The sequencing sample was made of peripheral blood. Receptor source: an adult man with Graves' ophthalmopathy.

A word on this clonotype: A single base separates this from a much larger clone, so it may be a read error. V is TRBV10-3 and J is TRBJ1-6, with a weak D call TRBD1 (5 bases). CDR1 and CDR2 from the germline V gene are ENHRY and SYGVKD. V was cut by 0 bases and J by 10 bases, with 13 bases left in between. This CDR3 is built from 15 residues. DNA of the CDR3: TGTGCCATCAGTGAGTCCCAGGGCCCCGTCTCACCCCTCCACTTT. Protein sequence: CAISESQGPVSPLHF.

The V call is TRBV6-5, the J call TRBJ1-4; D unresolved. V was shortened by 4 bases and J by 8 bases, with 14 bases between the two germline ends. CDR1 is MNHEY and CDR2 is SVGAGI in the germline V gene. This CDR3 has 14 residues. Here the CDR3 reads CASSFATRREKLFF. The CDR3 bases are TGTGCCAGCAGTTTCGCTACTAGACGAGAAAAACTGTTTTTT.

V usage is TRBV4-1 and J usage is TRBJ1-2; D perhaps matches TRBD1 (6 bases). V lost 0 bases, J lost 7 bases, and 9 bases lay in between. The CDR3 sequence is 13 residues long. Germline CDR1 is MGHRA and CDR2 is YSYEKL. CDR3 bases: TGCGCCAGCAGCCAAGAGGGGGCGGTTGGCTACACCTTC. It codes for CASSQEGAVGYTF.

This clonotype showed up just a few times. The gene calls are TRBV19 and TRBJ1-5, with 7 bases matching TRBD1. CDR3 length: 17 amino acids. The germline CDR1 and CDR2 sequences are LNHDA and SQIVND (reference sequence). J gave up 2 bases and V 2 bases, and 9 bases lay outside the gene matches. The CDR3 reads CASSILGGRKGNQPQHF. The DNA of the CDR3 is TGTGCCAGTAGTATATTAGGGGGCAGAAAAGGCAATCAGCCCCAGCATTTT.

The V gene is TRBV20-1, the J gene TRBJ2-7, with unresolved D. Germline-derived CDR1 and CDR2 are DFQATT and SNEGSKA (reference sequence). The CDR3 runs to 12 residues. Trimming removed 1 base at V and 5 bases at J, with 9 bases between. Here the CDR3 DNA reads TGCAGTGCTAGAGCGGGCGTCGACGAGCAGTACTTC. Amino acid sequence: CSARAGVDEQYF.

This chain uses TRBV15 with TRBJ2-1, with D possibly being TRBD2 (6 bases). The CDR3 runs to 19 residues. From germline, CDR1 is LNHNV and CDR2 YYDKDF (reference sequence). V lost 1 base and J 4 bases, leaving 23 bases between the germline ends. In DNA form, the CDR3 reads TGTGCCACCAGCAGAGGTGTAGTGGGGGGAGACGGGTTTTACAATGAGCAGTTCTTC. This translates into CATSRGVVGGDGFYNEQFF.

The rearrangement joins TRBV25-1 to TRBJ1-6; 7 nucleotides line up with TRBD1. Per the germline V gene, CDR1 is MGHDK and CDR2 is SYGVNS. There are 16 residues in the CDR3. Germline trimming cut 5 bases from V and 7 bases from J; bases unmatched to any gene: 11. The CDR3 region has the DNA TGTGCCAGCAGTAAACGACAGGGACTGAACAATTCACCCCTCCACTTT. It specifies CASSKRQGLNNSPLHF.

This clonotype was picked up a small number of times. The chain has TRBV2 and TRBJ2-7, with 8 bases identical to TRBD1. Germline V gene sequence: CDR1 SNHLY, CDR2 FYNNEI. The CDR3 is 13 amino acids. J was trimmed by 2 bases and V by 3 bases; bases with no gene match: 0. CDR3 bases: TGTGCCAGCAGTGAGGACAGGGCCTACGAGCAGTACTTC. Its protein product is CASSEDRAYEQYF.

This clonotype was counted many times. The chain combines TRBV7-9 with TRBJ2-7; 10 nucleotides align to TRBD2. Germline CDR1 is SEHNR and CDR2 is FQNEAQ (reference sequence). CDR3 length equals 15 residues. Trimming cost V 5 bases and J 6 bases; bases outside gene matches: 10. In DNA, the CDR3 is TGTGCCAGCAGCCCCCAAGCGGGAGGGCCCGTCGAGCAGTACTTC. The encoded protein is CASSPQAGGPVEQYF.

The chain couples TRBV2 to TRBJ2-2, with D possibly matching TRBD1 (6 bases). Germline CDR1 reads SNHLY; CDR2 reads FYNNEI. The CDR3 has 15 amino acids. The V and J ends lost 4 bases and 3 bases respectively, with 12 bases between them. The CDR3 bases are TGTGCCAGCAGTGCAACGGGACAATACACCGGGGAGCTGTTTTTT. Residues: CASSATGQYTGELFF.

The rearrangement uses TRBV15 and TRBJ2-7; D gene uncertain. Germline CDR1 LNHNV, CDR2 YYDKDF (reference sequence). The CDR3 contains 11 residues. V lost 0 bases to trimming and J lost 7 bases, with 4 bases between them. CDR3 in DNA: TGTGCCACCAGCAGAGATGGGGAGCAGTACTTC. Protein product: CATSRDGEQYF.

The J gene is TRBJ2-7, the V gene TRBV20-1; D remains ambiguous. This CDR3 region has 15 residues. CDR1 is DFQATT, CDR2 SNEGSKA, per germline (reference sequence). Trimming removed 0 bases from V and 4 bases from J, with 16 bases in between. CDR3 loop: CSARDETRDRYEQYF. In DNA, the CDR3 is TGCAGTGCTAGAGATGAAACCAGAGACCGGTACGAGCAGTACTTC.

This clonotype was seen a few times. This chain links TRBV20-1 with TRBJ1-6; a possible D gene is TRBD1 (6 bases). In germline, CDR1 is DFQATT, CDR2 SNEGSKA (reference sequence). The CDR3 extends over 17 amino acids. The V gene lost 0 bases and the J gene lost 8 bases, with 20 bases spanning the gap. CDR3 DNA: TGCAGTGCTAGAGATGTGGCCCAGGGGAATATGCATTCACCCCTCCACTTT. Protein sequence: CSARDVAQGNMHSPLHF.